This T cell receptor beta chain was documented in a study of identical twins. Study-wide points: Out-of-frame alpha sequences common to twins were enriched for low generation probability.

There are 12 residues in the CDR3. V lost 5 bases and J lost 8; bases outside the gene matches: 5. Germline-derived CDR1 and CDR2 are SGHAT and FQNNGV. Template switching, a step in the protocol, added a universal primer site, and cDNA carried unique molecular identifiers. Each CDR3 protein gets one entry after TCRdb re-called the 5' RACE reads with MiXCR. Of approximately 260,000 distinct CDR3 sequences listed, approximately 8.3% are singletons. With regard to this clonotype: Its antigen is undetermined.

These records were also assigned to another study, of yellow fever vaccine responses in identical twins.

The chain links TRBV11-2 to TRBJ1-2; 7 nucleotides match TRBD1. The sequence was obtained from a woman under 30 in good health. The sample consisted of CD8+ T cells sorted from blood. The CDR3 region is CASSPGTAGYTF. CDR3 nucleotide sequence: TGTGCCAGCAGCCCCGGGACAGCGGGCTACACCTTC.